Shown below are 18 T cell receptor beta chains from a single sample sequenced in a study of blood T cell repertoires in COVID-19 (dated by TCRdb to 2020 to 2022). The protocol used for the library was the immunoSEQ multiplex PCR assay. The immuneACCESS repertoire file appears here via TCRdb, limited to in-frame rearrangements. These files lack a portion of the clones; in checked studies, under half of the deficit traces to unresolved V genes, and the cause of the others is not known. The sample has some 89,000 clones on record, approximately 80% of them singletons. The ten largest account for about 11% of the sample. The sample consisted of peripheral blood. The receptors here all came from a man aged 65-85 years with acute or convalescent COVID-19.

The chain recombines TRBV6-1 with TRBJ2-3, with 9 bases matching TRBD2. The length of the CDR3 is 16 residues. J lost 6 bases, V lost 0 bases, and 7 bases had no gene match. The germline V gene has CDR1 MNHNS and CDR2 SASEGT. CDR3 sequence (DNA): TGTGCCAGCAGTGAAGCTTCGCGGGGGGGCCTGGATACGCAGTATTTT. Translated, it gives CASSEASRGGLDTQYF.

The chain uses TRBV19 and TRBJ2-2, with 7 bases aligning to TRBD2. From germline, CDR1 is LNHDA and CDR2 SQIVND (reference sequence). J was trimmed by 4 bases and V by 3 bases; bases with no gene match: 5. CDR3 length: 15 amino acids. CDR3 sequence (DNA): TGTGCCAGTAGTATCGGACTAGAAACCACCGGGGAGCTGTTTTTT. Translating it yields CASSIGLETTGELFF. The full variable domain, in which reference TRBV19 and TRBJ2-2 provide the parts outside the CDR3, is DGGITQSPKYLFRKEGQNVTLSCEQNLNHDAMYWYRQDPGQGLRLIYYSQIVNDFQKGDIAEGYSVSREKKESFPLTVTSAQKNPTAFYLCASSIGLETTGELFFGEGSRLTVL.

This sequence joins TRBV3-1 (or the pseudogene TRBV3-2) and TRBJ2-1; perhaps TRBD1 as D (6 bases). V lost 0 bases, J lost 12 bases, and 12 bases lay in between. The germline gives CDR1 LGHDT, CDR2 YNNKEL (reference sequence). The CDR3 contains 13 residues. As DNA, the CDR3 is TGTGCCAGCAGCCAAGATAGGGTAGGGGGGCAGTTCTTC. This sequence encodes CASSQDRVGGQFF.

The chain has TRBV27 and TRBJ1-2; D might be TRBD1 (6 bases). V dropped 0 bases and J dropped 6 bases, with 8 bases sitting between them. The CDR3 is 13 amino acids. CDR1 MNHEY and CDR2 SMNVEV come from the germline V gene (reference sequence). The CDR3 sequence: CASSLSRGDGYTF. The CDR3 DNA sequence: TGTGCCAGCAGTTTATCCAGGGGTGATGGCTACACCTTC.

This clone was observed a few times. CDR3 in DNA: TGTGCCAGCAGTGTGTTACAGGGGGATCAGCCCCAGCATTTT. Protein: CASSVLQGDQPQHF. The chain uses TRBV2 and TRBJ1-5, with 8 bases matching TRBD1. Germline V gene sequence: CDR1 SNHLY, CDR2 FYNNEI. The V gene end was trimmed by 4 bases and the J gene end by 5 bases; junction bases not matched to a gene: 4. CDR3 length equals 14 residues.

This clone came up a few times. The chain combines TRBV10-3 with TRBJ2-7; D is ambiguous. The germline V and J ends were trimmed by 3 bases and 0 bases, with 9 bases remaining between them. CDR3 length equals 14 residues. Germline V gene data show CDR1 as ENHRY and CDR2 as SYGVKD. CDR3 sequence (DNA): TGTGCCATCAGTGAAGGAGCCTTCTCCTACGAGCAGTACTTC. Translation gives CAISEGAFSYEQYF.

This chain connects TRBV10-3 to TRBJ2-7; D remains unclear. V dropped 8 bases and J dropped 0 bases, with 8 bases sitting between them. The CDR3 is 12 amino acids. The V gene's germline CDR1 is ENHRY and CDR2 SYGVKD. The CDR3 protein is CAIGLGSYEQYF. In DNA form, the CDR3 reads TGTGCCATCGGGCTTGGCTCCTACGAGCAGTACTTC.

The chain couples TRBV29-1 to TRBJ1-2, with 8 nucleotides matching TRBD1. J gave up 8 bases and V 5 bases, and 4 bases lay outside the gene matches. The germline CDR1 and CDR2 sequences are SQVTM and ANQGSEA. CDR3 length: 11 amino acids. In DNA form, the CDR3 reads TGCAGCGTTCAGGGGGCAGGAGGCTACACCTTC. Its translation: CSVQGAGGYTF. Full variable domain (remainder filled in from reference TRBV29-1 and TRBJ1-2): SAVISQKPSRDICQRGTSLTIQCQVDSQVTMMFWYRQQPGQSLTLIATANQGSEATYESGFVIDKFPISRPNLTFSTLTVSNMSPEDSSIYLCSVQGAGGYTFGSGTRLTVV.

The CDR3 region is CASSSRPDYGYTF. CDR3 in DNA: TGTGCCAGCAGCTCTAGGCCGGACTATGGCTACACCTTC. This rearrangement joins TRBV7-6 to TRBJ1-2, with D unresolved. Germline CDR1 reads SGHVS; CDR2 reads FNYEAQ. The CDR3 runs 13 residues. V was cut by 4 bases and J by 3 bases, with 9 bases left in between.

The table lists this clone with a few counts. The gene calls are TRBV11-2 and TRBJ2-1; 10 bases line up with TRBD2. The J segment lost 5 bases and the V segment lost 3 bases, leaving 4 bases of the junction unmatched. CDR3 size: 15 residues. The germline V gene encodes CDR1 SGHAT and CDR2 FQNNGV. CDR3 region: CASSFSSGSNNEQFF. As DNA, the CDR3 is TGTGCCAGCAGCTTCTCTAGCGGGAGCAACAATGAGCAGTTCTTC. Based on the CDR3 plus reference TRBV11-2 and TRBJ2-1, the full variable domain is EAGVAQSPRYKIIEKRQSVAFWCNPISGHATLYWYQQILGQGPKLLIQFQNNGVVDDSQLPKDRFSAERLKGVDSTLKIQPAKLEDSAVYLCASSFSSGSNNEQFFGPGTRLTVL.

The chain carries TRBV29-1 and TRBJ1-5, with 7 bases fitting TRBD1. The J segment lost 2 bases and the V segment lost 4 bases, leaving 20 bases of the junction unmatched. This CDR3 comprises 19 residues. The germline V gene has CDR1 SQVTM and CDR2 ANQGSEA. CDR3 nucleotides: TGCAGCGTTGTCCCCCCCTCAGGACAGGCCGTAGGAGGCAATCAGCCCCAGCATTTT. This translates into CSVVPPSGQAVGGNQPQHF.

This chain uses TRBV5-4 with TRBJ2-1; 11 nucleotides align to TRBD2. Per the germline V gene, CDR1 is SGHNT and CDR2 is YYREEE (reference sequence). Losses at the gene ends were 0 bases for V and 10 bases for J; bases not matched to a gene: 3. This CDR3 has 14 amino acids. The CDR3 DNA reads TGTGCCAGCAGCTTGGTTAGCGGGGGGGCCGAGCAGTTCTTC. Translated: CASSLVSGGAEQFF.

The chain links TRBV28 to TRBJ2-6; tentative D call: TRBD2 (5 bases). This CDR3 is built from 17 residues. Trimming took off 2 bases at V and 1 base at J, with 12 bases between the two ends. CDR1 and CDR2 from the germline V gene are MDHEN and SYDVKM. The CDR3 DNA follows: TGTGCCAGCAGTTTAATATTCGAGGGATCTGGGGCCAACGTCCTGACTTTC. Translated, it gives CASSLIFEGSGANVLTF.

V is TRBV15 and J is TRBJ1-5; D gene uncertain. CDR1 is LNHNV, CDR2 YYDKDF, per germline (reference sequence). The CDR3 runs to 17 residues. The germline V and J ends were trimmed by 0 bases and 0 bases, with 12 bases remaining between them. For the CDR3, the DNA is TGTGCCACCAGCAGAGATGAGGCAGTCTATAGCAATCAGCCCCAGCATTTT. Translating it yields CATSRDEAVYSNQPQHF.

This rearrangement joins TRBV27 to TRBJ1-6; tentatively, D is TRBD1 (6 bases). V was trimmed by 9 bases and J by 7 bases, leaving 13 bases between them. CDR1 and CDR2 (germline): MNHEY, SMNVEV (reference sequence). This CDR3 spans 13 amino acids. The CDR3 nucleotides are TGTGCCAGTCGCCGGGGGGCAAATTCACCCCTCCACTTT. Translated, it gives CASRRGANSPLHF.

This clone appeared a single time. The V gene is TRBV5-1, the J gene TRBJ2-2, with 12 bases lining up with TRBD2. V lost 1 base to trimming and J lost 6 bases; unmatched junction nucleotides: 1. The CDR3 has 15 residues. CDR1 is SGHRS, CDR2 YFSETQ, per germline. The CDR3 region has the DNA TGCGCCAGCAGCTTGCCTAGCGGGGGGGCCGGGGAGCTGTTTTTT. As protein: CASSLPSGGAGELFF. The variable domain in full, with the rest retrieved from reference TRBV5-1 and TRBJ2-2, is KAGVTQTPRYLIKTRGQQVTLSCSPISGHRSVSWYQQTPGQGLQFLFEYFSETQRNKGNFPGRFSGRQFSNSRSEMNVSTLELGDSALYLCASSLPSGGAGELFFGEGSRLTVL.

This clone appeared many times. CDR3 nucleotides: TGTGCCAGCAGCTACGAGGGCTACGAGCAGTACTTC. Translating gives CASSYEGYEQYF. This sequence joins TRBV7-9 and TRBJ2-7, with D possibly matching TRBD2 (5 bases). Trimming took off 4 bases at V and 3 bases at J, with 7 bases between the two ends. Germline-derived CDR1 and CDR2 are SEHNR and FQNEAQ (reference sequence). The CDR3 totals 12 residues.

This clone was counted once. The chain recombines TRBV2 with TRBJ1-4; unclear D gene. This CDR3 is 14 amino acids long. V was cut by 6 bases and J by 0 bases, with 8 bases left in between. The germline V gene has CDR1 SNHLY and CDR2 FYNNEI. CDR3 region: CASRAGPTNEKLFF. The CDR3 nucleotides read TGTGCCAGCAGAGCAGGCCCAACTAATGAAAAACTGTTTTTT.